Listed here is a single T cell receptor beta chain. The Seattle site enrolled patients during active infection and followed them longitudinally. The sample belongs to a study of blood T cell repertoires in COVID-19. Study-level information: Sample material is recorded as cDNA or gDNA derived from T cells, B-cell-depleted T cells, or PBMCs.

The protocol was immunoSEQ multiplex PCR, while the TCRdb copy is restricted to in-frame clones and leaves out a portion. The sample lists roughly 230,000 clones, 85% to 95% occurring once. With V trimmed by 1 base and J by 6 bases, 6 bases remained unmatched. CDR3 size: 15 residues. Germline V lookup: CDR1 LGHDT, CDR2 YNNKEL (reference sequence). The specimen was peripheral blood. This TCR was recovered from a man aged 30-40 years with COVID-19, enrolled during active disease. This sequence joins TRBV3-1 (or the pseudogene TRBV3-2) and TRBJ2-3, with 8 bases aligning to TRBD2. The CDR3 region has the DNA TGTGCCAGCAGCCAAGCGCCGGGGGGGGGCGATACGCAGTATTTT. Translated, it gives CASSQAPGGGDTQYF.